Below are 30 T cell receptor beta chains sequenced from a single sample in a study of cytomegalovirus exposure and HLA in healthy donors. PCR amplification relied on 60 Vbeta primers (plus 13 Jbeta primers). TCRdb's table, derived via immunoSEQ multiplex PCR, lists solely in-frame clones and lacks some. The repertoire consists of about 130,000 clones, with over 70% occurring once and the leading ten covering less than 4%. Sequencing used PBMCs. These receptors were taken from a man aged 30 to 45 in good health and CMV-seronegative.

The chain joins TRBV15 to TRBJ2-1, with a weak D call TRBD2 (5 bases). This CDR3 has 14 amino acids. V lost 4 bases and J 3 bases, leaving 10 bases between the germline ends. CDR1 and CDR2 (germline): LNHNV, YYDKDF (reference sequence). The CDR3 DNA reads as TGTGCCACCAGCATCGCCCGGGGCTACAATGAGCAGTTCTTC. It yields the protein CATSIARGYNEQFF.

The CDR3 DNA reads as TGCGCCAGCAGCCAACCGGACAGGGGGTACACCGGGGAGCTGTTTTTT. It is translated as CASSQPDRGYTGELFF. The rearrangement joins TRBV4-3 to TRBJ2-2, with 10 bases that match TRBD1. The ends lost 2 bases at V and 3 bases at J; junction bases unmatched: 3. This CDR3 is built from 16 residues. Germline V lookup: CDR1 LGHNA, CDR2 YSLEER.

This chain connects TRBV4-1 to TRBJ2-1; TRBD2 aligns across 7 bases. CDR3 length: 18 amino acids. Germline assignment: CDR1 MGHRA and CDR2 YSYEKL. The V gene end was trimmed by 0 bases and the J gene end by 0 bases; junction bases not matched to a gene: 8. The CDR3 nucleotides read TGCGCCAGCAGCCAAGACCCGTCTAGCGGATTCTCCTACAATGAGCAGTTCTTC. This gives the protein CASSQDPSSGFSYNEQFF.

J is TRBJ1-2 and V is TRBV6-5; 8 bases agree with TRBD1. V gave up 0 bases and J gave up 5 bases; unmatched junction bases: 2. The CDR3 extends over 14 amino acids. Germline lookup yields CDR1 MNHEY and CDR2 SVGAGI. The CDR3 region is CASSYSTGEYGYTF. CDR3 DNA sequence: TGTGCCAGCAGTTACTCGACAGGGGAATATGGCTACACCTTC.

The rearrangement joins TRBV18 to TRBJ1-4, with D possibly matching TRBD1 (6 bases). Trimming cost V 2 bases and J 6 bases, with 10 bases left between them. CDR1 is KGHSH and CDR2 is LQKENI in the germline V gene. This CDR3 region has 14 residues. This chain's CDR3 is CASSPNRDHEKLFF. CDR3 in DNA: TGTGCCAGCTCACCAAACAGGGATCATGAAAAACTGTTTTTT.

This clone was seen only a few times. The V gene is TRBV27, the J gene TRBJ2-5; 8 bases agree with TRBD1. Trimming took 3 bases from V and 4 from J; bases not matched to a gene: 1. The germline V gene has CDR1 MNHEY and CDR2 SMNVEV (reference sequence). The CDR3 has 13 residues. The CDR3 DNA is TGTGCCAGCAGTTTGACAGGGGCAGAGACCCAGTACTTC. This translates into CASSLTGAETQYF.

The J gene is TRBJ1-1, the V gene TRBV6-5; 11 bases are a match to TRBD1. The V gene end was trimmed by 10 bases and the J gene end by 5 bases; junction bases not matched to a gene: 12. The CDR3 extends over 15 amino acids. Germline V gene data show CDR1 as MNHEY and CDR2 as SVGAGI. The CDR3 loop is CATCGTGGSGTEAFF. CDR3 in DNA: TGTGCCACCTGTGGGACAGGGGGTTCGGGGACTGAAGCTTTCTTT.

This clone was counted only a few times. J is TRBJ2-7 and V is TRBV27; TRBD2 is a possible D gene (7 bases). Germline CDR1 reads MNHEY; CDR2 reads SMNVEV (reference sequence). The CDR3 has 14 amino acids. V lost 3 bases and J 1 base, leaving 10 bases between the germline ends. The CDR3 coding sequence is TGTGCCAGCAGTTTTCGGGGGGCTTCCTACGAGCAGTACTTC. This encodes CASSFRGASYEQYF.

The genes are TRBV6-1 and TRBJ2-1, with 10 bases matching TRBD2. CDR1 MNHNS and CDR2 SASEGT come from the germline V gene. V was clipped by 3 bases and J by 2 bases; unmatched bases: 4. The CDR3 sequence is 16 residues long. The CDR3 here is CASSDPGLAPYNEQFF. In DNA, the CDR3 is TGTGCCAGCAGTGATCCGGGACTAGCGCCCTACAATGAGCAGTTCTTC.

The chain is built from TRBV27 and TRBJ1-5, with D possibly matching TRBD1 (6 bases). Per the germline V gene, CDR1 is MNHEY and CDR2 is SMNVEV (reference sequence). V lost 8 bases, J lost 14 bases, and 13 bases lay in between. The CDR3 loop spans 10 amino acids. CDR3 loop: CASPQRGKHF. The DNA of the CDR3 is TGTGCCAGCCCACAGAGGGGGAAGCATTTT.

The rearrangement links TRBV7-2 to TRBJ2-1; 9 nucleotides line up with TRBD2. CDR1 SGHTA and CDR2 FQGNSA come from the germline V gene. V dropped 6 bases and J dropped 0; count of bases not matched to a gene: 3. The CDR3 sequence is 15 residues long. The CDR3 sequence is CASRPTSGSYNEQFF. Here the CDR3 DNA reads TGTGCCAGCAGACCGACTAGCGGCTCCTACAATGAGCAGTTCTTC.

This clone has only a few counts. CDR3 in amino acids: CASSSWTGRGDTEAFF. The CDR3 nucleotides are TGTGCCAGCAGCTCGTGGACAGGACGTGGTGACACTGAAGCTTTCTTT. The rearrangement uses TRBV7-2 and TRBJ1-1; the match to TRBD1 covers 7 bases. This CDR3 spans 16 amino acids. CDR1 and CDR2 from the germline V gene are SGHTA and FQGNSA. The junction had 11 bases not matched to a gene; V was cut back by 4 bases and J by 3 bases.

This CDR3 reads CASSLSGVTEAFF. The CDR3 DNA sequence: TGTGCCAGCAGCTTATCCGGGGTCACTGAAGCTTTCTTT. The chain carries TRBV11-3 and TRBJ1-1; D ambiguous. This CDR3 contains 13 residues. The V gene's germline CDR1 is SGHNT and CDR2 YENEEA. V was pared by 2 bases and J by 4 bases, with 8 bases between. Based on the CDR3 plus reference TRBV11-3 and TRBJ1-1, the full variable domain is EAGVVQSPRYKIIEKKQPVAFWCNPISGHNTLYWYLQNLGQGPELLIRYENEEAVDDSQLPKDRFSAERLKGVDSTLKIQPAELGDSAVYLCASSLSGVTEAFFGQGTRLTVV.

The V call is TRBV4-3, the J call TRBJ2-7, with TRBD2 matching over 12 bases. Germline CDR1 is LGHNA and CDR2 is YSLEER. This CDR3 comprises 16 residues. V lost 4 bases and J lost 3; bases outside the gene matches: 7. CDR3 coding DNA: TGCGCCAGCAGCCCAGGGACTAGCGGGCGAAACTACGAGCAGTACTTC. Translated: CASSPGTSGRNYEQYF.

This chain uses TRBV9 with TRBJ1-5; a possible D gene is TRBD1 (6 bases). The CDR3 loop spans 15 amino acids. V lost 4 bases, J lost 11 bases, and 22 bases lay in between. In germline, CDR1 is SGDLS, CDR2 YYNGEE. CDR3 sequence reads: CASSPHSDGQLAQHF. The DNA for the CDR3 is TGTGCCAGCAGCCCCCACTCGGACGGACAGTTGGCCCAGCATTTT. The whole variable domain, filled in from reference TRBV9 and TRBJ1-5, reads DSGVTQTPKHLITATGQRVTLRCSPRSGDLSVYWYQQSLDQGLQFLIQYYNGEERAKGNILERFSAQQFPDLHSELNLSSLELGDSALYFCASSPHSDGQLAQHFGDGTRLSIL.

J is TRBJ1-1 and V is TRBV11-2, with D perhaps TRBD1 (6 bases). V was trimmed by 3 bases and J by 5 bases, leaving 7 bases between them. The germline V gene has CDR1 SGHAT and CDR2 FQNNGV. This CDR3 is 12 amino acids long. The DNA of the CDR3 is TGTGCCAGCAGCTTCAGGGGAACTGAAGCTTTCTTT. Amino acids: CASSFRGTEAFF.

The rearrangement links TRBV5-4 to TRBJ2-7, with TRBD1 matching over 8 bases. This CDR3 has 16 residues. Trimming removed 3 bases from V and 3 bases from J; junction bases left unmatched: 11. Germline CDR1 and CDR2: SGHNT and YYREEE (reference sequence). CDR3: CASSWGQDPTIYEQYF. CDR3 sequence (DNA): TGTGCCAGCAGCTGGGGACAGGACCCAACAATCTACGAGCAGTACTTC.

The chain combines TRBV6-5 with TRBJ1-5; D uncertain. The ends were cut back, 0 bases at V and 4 bases at J, with 10 bases in the middle. The CDR3 is made up of 15 amino acids. CDR1 is MNHEY and CDR2 is SVGAGI in the germline V gene. The CDR3 DNA reads TGTGCCAGCAGTTACTCGTCGGCGGAGAATCAGCCCCAGCATTTT. Protein: CASSYSSAENQPQHF.

V is TRBV6-5 and J is TRBJ1-1; no clear D. In germline, CDR1 is MNHEY, CDR2 SVGAGI. The CDR3 has 16 residues. The germline V and J ends were trimmed by 4 bases and 11 bases, with 26 bases remaining between them. The CDR3 DNA reads TGTGCCAGCAGTTCGAGAAGTACTGCACCTTGGTCTGCGGCTTTCTTT. Encoded protein: CASSSRSTAPWSAAFF.

The chain employs TRBV18 and TRBJ1-5; possibly TRBD1 for D (6 bases). CDR3 length: 14 residues. V gave up 5 bases and J gave up 3 bases, with 11 bases separating them. Germline V lookup: CDR1 KGHSH, CDR2 LQKENI. The CDR3 DNA reads TGTGCCAGCTCATTGGACAGAAACAATCAGCCCCAGCATTTT. This codes for CASSLDRNNQPQHF.

This clone was observed a handful of times. This chain links TRBV5-5 with TRBJ2-7; 7 nucleotides agree with TRBD1. The V segment lost 5 bases and the J segment 2 bases; nucleotides outside the gene matches: 16. The CDR3 totals 17 residues. CDR1 SGHKS and CDR2 YYEKEE come from the germline V gene (reference sequence). CDR3 protein: CASSSLEPGQWAYEQYF. The DNA of the CDR3 is TGTGCCAGCAGTTCTCTCGAACCGGGACAGTGGGCCTACGAGCAGTACTTC.

There are a few counts of this clone. The chain has TRBV9 and TRBJ1-2, with D unclear. Germline loops: CDR1 SGDLS, CDR2 YYNGEE. V lost 2 bases to trimming and J lost 2 bases, with 16 bases between them. The CDR3 loop spans 16 amino acids. The CDR3 nucleotides are TGTGCCAGCAGCGTTGGAGTCCTGTACGGGAACTATGGCTACACCTTC. As protein: CASSVGVLYGNYGYTF.

Concerning this clone itself: One end of the junction fails to match germline, which may point to a read error. The chain links TRBV2 to TRBJ2-1; possibly TRBD1 for D (5 bases). CDR3 size: 12 residues. CDR1 is SNHLY, CDR2 FYNNEI, per germline. This CDR3 is CASMGPTPNMLF. The CDR3, as DNA: TGTGCCAGCATGGGGCCGACGCCCAATATGCTCTTC.

The chain carries TRBV10-3 and TRBJ2-5; 10 bases match TRBD2. V lost 2 bases, J lost 1 base, and 1 base stayed unmatched. Per the germline V gene, CDR1 is ENHRY and CDR2 is SYGVKD. The CDR3 covers 15 residues. The DNA of the CDR3 is TGTGCCATCAGTGAGAGCGGGAGGGGCCAAGAGACCCAGTACTTC. Its protein is CAISESGRGQETQYF.

V usage is TRBV29-1 and J usage is TRBJ2-5; perhaps TRBD1 as D (6 bases). CDR3 length equals 14 residues. V was trimmed by 1 base and J by 0 bases, leaving 9 bases between them. The germline V gene has CDR1 SQVTM and CDR2 ANQGSEA. This CDR3 reads CSVEGRGNQETQYF. The CDR3 coding sequence is TGCAGCGTTGAAGGCAGGGGTAACCAAGAGACCCAGTACTTC.

V is TRBV2 and J is TRBJ2-1; unclear D gene. V was pared by 3 bases and J by 5 bases, with 5 bases between. The germline gives CDR1 SNHLY, CDR2 FYNNEI. The CDR3 runs 12 residues. CDR3 nucleotide sequence: TGTGCCAGCAGTGACGGTAACAATGAGCAGTTCTTC. Amino acids: CASSDGNNEQFF.

The chain employs TRBV28 and TRBJ2-5; 8 nucleotides line up with TRBD2. V shed 3 bases and J 5 bases; nucleotides not matched to a gene: 14. The CDR3 extends over 17 amino acids. CDR1 and CDR2 (germline): MDHEN, SYDVKM. The CDR3 coding sequence is TGTGCCAGCAGTTTTAATAAACTAGCGGATCGTGGGGAGACCCAGTACTTC. Its protein product is CASSFNKLADRGETQYF.

This chain uses TRBV10-2 with TRBJ2-7; D may be TRBD2 (6 bases). CDR3 length equals 15 residues. Germline V lookup: CDR1 WSHSY, CDR2 SAAADI. V gave up 8 bases and J gave up 1 base, with 18 bases separating them. The CDR3 reads CASRRGLDGSYEQYF. CDR3 DNA sequence: TGCGCCAGCCGGAGGGGCCTGGACGGATCCTACGAGCAGTACTTC.

The chain couples TRBV6-5 to TRBJ2-7; 9 bases line up with TRBD2. The V gene end was trimmed by 2 bases and the J gene end by 3 bases; junction bases not matched to a gene: 2. Germline CDR1 reads MNHEY; CDR2 reads SVGAGI. The length of the CDR3 is 14 residues. The CDR3 sequence: CASSYGGGDYEQYF. CDR3 DNA: TGTGCCAGCAGTTACGGCGGGGGGGACTACGAGCAGTACTTC.

J is TRBJ1-1 and V is TRBV2; maybe TRBD1 (6 bases). Per germline, CDR1 SNHLY and CDR2 FYNNEI. Deletions cut 8 bases from V and 1 base from J, with 14 bases between. The CDR3 runs 14 residues. Here the CDR3 DNA reads TGTGCCAGCCCCGCAGGGGATGAGAACACTGAAGCTTTCTTT. Its protein product is CASPAGDENTEAFF.